The next 7 T cell receptor beta chains were all read from a single sample in a study of early T cells in non-severe SARS-CoV-2 infection. TCRdb reprocessed the 5' RACE reads via MiXCR and lists one record per CDR3 protein. The table includes roughly 99,000 distinct CDR3 sequences, over 8.5% detected once. Sequencing used whole blood. The source of these receptors is an adult who was a healthcare worker with PCR-confirmed SARS-CoV-2 infection or an uninfected control (not recorded which).

This clonotype occurred many times. This rearrangement joins TRBV20-1 to TRBJ2-3, with D possibly being TRBD1 (5 bases). The CDR3 spans 14 residues. V was trimmed by 1 base and J by 2 bases, leaving 10 bases between them. Looked up from germline, CDR1 is DFQATT and CDR2 is SNEGSKA (reference sequence). In nucleotides, the CDR3 is TGCAGTGCTAGAGCCGCGACAGACACAGATACGCAGTATTTT. This sequence encodes CSARAATDTDTQYF.

The chain uses TRBV12-3 or TRBV12-4 and TRBJ2-7, with TRBD1 matching 10 bases. V dropped 5 bases and J dropped 5; count of bases not matched to a gene: 3. The CDR3 consists of 13 residues. CDR3 sequence reads: CASSDRGRNEQYF. The DNA of the CDR3 is TGTGCCAGCAGTGACAGGGGGCGGAACGAGCAGTACTTC.

This clonotype was found many times. The V call is TRBV20-1, the J call TRBJ2-7, with 7 bases fitting TRBD2. This CDR3 is 15 amino acids long. After removal of 0 bases from V and 2 bases from J, the junction contained 7 bases not matched to a gene. Germline V lookup: CDR1 DFQATT, CDR2 SNEGSKA (reference sequence). In nucleotides, the CDR3 is TGCAGTGCTAGAGATCGTGGCGGGAGACCCTACGAGCAGTACTTC. Protein product: CSARDRGGRPYEQYF.

Only a few counts were recorded for this clonotype. The rearrangement uses TRBV5-4 and TRBJ1-2; 7 positions match TRBD1. Germline CDR1 is SGHNT and CDR2 is YYREEE (reference sequence). This CDR3 comprises 13 residues. The V and J ends lost 3 bases and 7 bases, in that order; junction bases with no gene match: 6. This chain's CDR3 is CASSSETGSGYTF. CDR3 bases: TGTGCCAGCAGCTCCGAGACAGGGAGTGGCTACACCTTC.

V gene TRBV5-4 combines with J gene TRBJ1-1; possible D gene TRBD1, 6 bases. CDR3 length: 12 amino acids. V was trimmed by 4 bases and J by 4 bases, leaving 8 bases between them. Per the germline V gene, CDR1 is SGHNT and CDR2 is YYREEE (reference sequence). In nucleotides, the CDR3 is TGTGCCAGCAGCGGGGGCCGCACTGAAGCTTTCTTT. Translating gives CASSGGRTEAFF.

In this sample, this clonotype turned up many times. V is TRBV3-1 and J is TRBJ1-2; D remains unclear. V shed 4 bases and J shed 2 bases, with 5 bases lying between them. The germline V gene encodes CDR1 LGHDT and CDR2 YNNKEL (reference sequence). This CDR3 comprises 12 residues. The CDR3 region has the DNA TGTGCCAGCAGCCGGCGGAACTATGGCTACACCTTC. Translation: CASSRRNYGYTF.

Many counts were recorded for this clonotype. The V gene is TRBV7-9, the J gene TRBJ2-7; D perhaps matches TRBD2 (6 bases). Germline assignment: CDR1 SEHNR and CDR2 FQNEAQ (reference sequence). Trimming left V 7 bases short and J 6 bases short, with 19 bases between. The CDR3 contains 14 residues. The DNA of the CDR3 is TGTGCCAGCATTGAGGACGGAGGGATGGGCGAGCAGTACTTC. It specifies CASIEDGGMGEQYF.